The rows below give T cell receptor beta chains drawn from one sample of a study of blood T cell repertoires in COVID-19. The protocol was immunoSEQ multiplex PCR, while the TCRdb copy is restricted to in-frame clones and leaves out a portion. The sample includes approximately 300,000 clones, about 89% seen only once; the top ten take over 2%. The sequenced material came from PBMCs or T cells enriched from blood (not recorded which). Source of these receptors: a woman aged 18-30 years who had recovered from COVID-19. Both conserved end residues are part of each CDR3. Fields, in order: clone size, J gene, D gene, V gene, CDR3 DNA, CDR3 protein. A D gene is named only where the DNA matches it firmly. Rows may omit the clone size; those that give it use once, few, many or a size class.

>.|TRBJ2-1|TRBD2|TRBV5-4
TGTGCCAGCAGCAGAAGCGGGAGTTACCCCTCCTACAATGAGCAGTTCTTC
CASSRSGSYPSYNEQFF
>.|TRBJ2-7|.|TRBV9
TGTGCCAGCAGCGGACTCCAGGGGTACGAGCAGTACTTC
CASSGLQGYEQYF
>.|TRBJ2-2|.|TRBV19
TGTGCCAGTAGTATAGCCGTTACCGGGGAGCTGTTTTTT
CASSIAVTGELFF
>.|TRBJ1-5|TRBD1|TRBV15
TGTGCCACCAGCAGAGACAGGGGGCGGCAGCCCCAGCATTTT
CATSRDRGRQPQHF
>.|TRBJ1-6|TRBD1|TRBV28
TGTGCCAGCAGTACCACAGGGGGTTCACCCCTCCACTTT
CASSTTGGSPLHF
>.|TRBJ1-5|.|TRBV30
TGTGCCTGGAGTGTACGGGGAGGGTATAGCAATCAGCCCCAGCATTTT
CAWSVRGGYSNQPQHF
>.|TRBJ2-1|TRBD2|TRBV7-2
TGTGCCAGCAGCCACACTAGCGGGGGCCAGTACAATGAGCAGTTCTTC
CASSHTSGGQYNEQFF
>.|TRBJ1-1|.|TRBV7-9
TGTGCCAGCAGCTTAGTGGGAGGAAACACTGAAGCTTTCTTT
CASSLVGGNTEAFF
>.|TRBJ1-2|.|TRBV29-1
TGCAGCGGTGGAACCCAGGGCTATGGCTACACCTTC
CSGGTQGYGYTF
>.|TRBJ1-6|.|TRBV9
TGTGCCAGCAGCGTAGGAGGGCCGAGCTCCTATAATTCACCCCTCCACTTT
CASSVGGPSSYNSPLHF
>.|TRBJ2-7|.|TRBV7-2
TGTGCCAGCAGCTTAGCCGTTTCCTACGAGCAGTACTTC
CASSLAVSYEQYF
>.|TRBJ2-1|TRBD2|TRBV29-1
TGCAGCGTTGAAAGAGCGGGACCCTACAATGAGCAGTTCTTC
CSVERAGPYNEQFF
>.|TRBJ1-2|.|TRBV15
TGTGCCACCAGCAGAGTGGGCAGTAATAACTATGGCTACACCTTC
CATSRVGSNNYGYTF
>.|TRBJ1-1|.|TRBV4-1
TGCGCCAGCAGCCAAGATCAAAGGGGGAACACTGAAGCTTTCTTT
CASSQDQRGNTEAFF
>.|TRBJ2-5|TRBD2|TRBV7-2
TGTGCCAGCAGCCCGGGACTACAAGGGACCCAGTACTTC
CASSPGLQGTQYF
>.|TRBJ2-3|.|TRBV28
TGTGCCAGCAGTTTTGGCGGGGACCCAGCCGGCACAGATACGCAGTATTTT
CASSFGGDPAGTDTQYF
>.|TRBJ2-7|TRBD1|TRBV7-2
TGTGCCAGCAGCTTAGGAGGACAGGTATCCTACGAGCAGTACTTC
CASSLGGQVSYEQYF
>.|TRBJ2-2|.|TRBV18
TGTGCCAGCTCACCACCGGGACTTGCCTTATACACCGGGGAGCTGTTTTTT
CASSPPGLALYTGELFF
>once|TRBJ2-1|.|TRBV10-3
TGTGCCATCAGTCTGGAGAGGGGGTACAATGAGCAGTTCTTC
CAISLERGYNEQFF
>once|TRBJ1-2|TRBD1|TRBV27
TGTGCCAGCAGGAAGACAGGGTTAGGCTACACCTTC
CASRKTGLGYTF
>.|TRBJ2-2|.|TRBV4-1
TGCGCCAGCAGCCCTCTCGGGACTCCTAACACCGGGGAGCTGTTTTTT
CASSPLGTPNTGELFF
>.|TRBJ2-7|TRBD2|TRBV5-6
TGTGCCAGCACCCGGGGGGGATACGAGCAGTACTTC
CASTRGGYEQYF
>.|TRBJ2-1|TRBD1|TRBV28
TGTGCCAGCAGTTTATGGGGACAGGGGGATGAGCAGTTCTTC
CASSLWGQGDEQFF
>few|TRBJ1-2|TRBD1|TRBV28
TGTGCCAGCAGACTCGACAGGGGTCATGGCTACACCTTC
CASRLDRGHGYTF
>once|TRBJ1-2|.|TRBV10-1
TGCGCCAGCAGTGGGGGGGAACAAATCAACTATGGCTACACCTTC
CASSGGEQINYGYTF
>.|TRBJ1-5|.|TRBV21-1
TGTGCCAGCAGCTCCAGTTCTTCGTTGCTTTTTCGTCAGCCCCAGCATTTT
CASSSSSSLLFRQPQHF
>.|TRBJ2-4|.|TRBV27
TGTGCCAGCAGTTTATGGGCGGGGCTAGCCAAAAACATTCAGTACTTC
CASSLWAGLAKNIQYF
>once|TRBJ1-2|.|TRBV6-5
TGTGCCAGCAGGCGAGCCTTCGCTGGTGGCTACACCTTC
CASRRAFAGGYTF
>.|TRBJ1-1|TRBD1|TRBV30
TGTGCCTGGACCCCGGGACAGGAAGGAACTGAAGCTTTCTTT
CAWTPGQEGTEAFF
>.|TRBJ2-7|.|TRBV30
TGTGCCTGGTCTTGGGACACCGCCTACGAGCAGTACTTC
CAWSWDTAYEQYF
>once|TRBJ1-6|TRBD1|TRBV28
TGTGCCAGCAGCAGCCCCGCACAGGGGGGCGAGAATTCACCCCTCCACTTT
CASSSPAQGGENSPLHF
>.|TRBJ1-1|TRBD1|TRBV29-1
TGCAGCGGGCGGGACAGGGTAAACACTGAAGCTTTCTTT
CSGRDRVNTEAFF
>.|TRBJ1-5|TRBD1|TRBV28
TGTGCCAGCAGTCTACCGGGACAGGGACAGCCCCAGCATTTT
CASSLPGQGQPQHF
>.|TRBJ1-5|TRBD1|TRBV27
TGTGCCAGCCAGACAGGGAATCAGCCCCAGCATTTT
CASQTGNQPQHF
>.|TRBJ2-1|.|TRBV18
TGTGCCAGCTCACCGTGGGAGGCTTCGCCCTACAATGAGCAGTTCTTC
CASSPWEASPYNEQFF
>.|TRBJ1-1|.|TRBV28
TGTGCCAGCAGGGTAACAGGATTAGCCCGGAACACTGAAGCTTTCTTT
CASRVTGLARNTEAFF
>few|TRBJ1-1|.|TRBV14
TGTGCCAGCTCGACAGGATTGAACACTGAAGCTTTCTTT
CASSTGLNTEAFF
>.|TRBJ1-5|.|TRBV4-1
TGCGCCAGCAGCCAAGGGGGCAGGCCCGGCCCTTATCAGCCCCAGCATTTT
CASSQGGRPGPYQPQHF
>.|TRBJ1-5|.|TRBV19
TGTGCCAGTAGGTCCAGGGATCATAGCAATCAGCCCCAGCATTTT
CASRSRDHSNQPQHF
>.|TRBJ2-1|TRBD2|TRBV10-2
TGCGCCAGCAGGGAGGGACTAGCGGGAGGAACCTACAATGAGCAGTTCTTC
CASREGLAGGTYNEQFF
>.|TRBJ2-3|TRBD2|TRBV11-2
TGTGCCAGCAGCTTAAGAGTCCTAGCGGGGGGGTTAAACACAGATACGCAGTATTTT
CASSLRVLAGGLNTDTQYF
>once|TRBJ1-1|.|TRBV3-1/TRBV3-2
TGTGCCAGCAGCCAAGATCTCAAGGCAGGAGGCTGGAACACTGAAGCTTTCTTT
CASSQDLKAGGWNTEAFF
>.|TRBJ2-2|TRBD2|TRBV27
TGTGCCAGCAGTTTTGCACGGGCTAGCGGAGCGAACACCGGGGAGCTGTTTTTT
CASSFARASGANTGELFF
>.|TRBJ2-2|.|TRBV18
TGTGCCAGCGCAAAATCGACAGAGTTAAACACCGGGGAGCTGTTTTTT
CASAKSTELNTGELFF
>.|TRBJ2-7|TRBD1|TRBV6-5
TGTGCCAGCTCGAGGCGGGACAGGGTCTACGAGCAGTACTTC
CASSRRDRVYEQYF
>.|TRBJ2-5|TRBD2|TRBV7-2
TGTGCCAGCAGCCATAGACTAGCGGGAGTGGTTGAGACCCAGTACTTC
CASSHRLAGVVETQYF
>.|TRBJ1-4|TRBD1|TRBV28
TGTGCCAGCAGTTTAGGGACAGGTCCTGGGAATGAAAAACTGTTTTTT
CASSLGTGPGNEKLFF
>.|TRBJ1-3|.|TRBV5-1
TGCGCCAGCAGCTTTTCTGGGGCCTCCGGAAACACCATATATTTT
CASSFSGASGNTIYF
>.|TRBJ1-4|.|TRBV2
TGTGCCAGCAGACGGGACACAACTAATGAAAAACTGTTTTTT
CASRRDTTNEKLFF
>once|TRBJ2-7|TRBD1|TRBV5-6
TGTGCCAGCCCTGAACGGGCGGACAGGACCTACGAGCAGTACTTC
CASPERADRTYEQYF
>.|TRBJ2-6|TRBD1|TRBV7-2
TGTGCCAGCAGCCTAGGACAGGGGCCGTCTGGGGCCAACGTCCTGACTTTC
CASSLGQGPSGANVLTF
>.|TRBJ2-1|.|TRBV24-1
TGTGCCACCAGTGATTTGGGGCAGGGTTTATTCGAGCAGTTCTTC
CATSDLGQGLFEQFF
>.|TRBJ2-1|.|TRBV27
TGTGCCAGCAGTTTAAGACTAGATAGCAATGAGCAGTTCTTC
CASSLRLDSNEQFF
>.|TRBJ2-5|TRBD1|TRBV3-1/TRBV3-2
TGTGCCAGCAGCCAAGAGGTGACAGGGTGGTGGGAGACCCAGTACTTC
CASSQEVTGWWETQYF
>.|TRBJ2-2|TRBD2|TRBV9
TGTGCCAGCAGCGTTCTAGCGGGAGACACCGGGGAGCTGTTTTTT
CASSVLAGDTGELFF
>.|TRBJ2-2|TRBD2|TRBV6-2/TRBV6-3
TGTGCCAGCAGCTCCACTAGCGGGGGGTACACCGGGGAGCTGTTTTTT
CASSSTSGGYTGELFF
>.|TRBJ2-5|.|TRBV27
TGTGCCAGCAGTTTGGGGTCAGGGCAAGAGACCCAGTACTTC
CASSLGSGQETQYF
>.|TRBJ2-5|.|TRBV15
TGTGCCACCAGCAGCGATATACAGGGCGGTGAGACCCAGTACTTC
CATSSDIQGGETQYF
>.|TRBJ2-6|.|TRBV30
TGTGCCTGGAGTTCGAGGCGCTCTGGGGCCAACGTCCTGACTTTC
CAWSSRRSGANVLTF
>.|TRBJ1-2|TRBD1|TRBV28
TGTGCCAGCAGGATACAGGGGGCCTATGGCTACACCTTC
CASRIQGAYGYTF